This T cell receptor (beta chain) was found in a study of blood T cell repertoires in COVID-19. Looking at the study overall: T cells, B-cell-depleted T cells, or PBMCs provided the cDNA or gDNA that served as material.

In the original workflow: Amplification with reference gene primers provided the estimates of nucleated cell counts. Produced via immunoSEQ multiplex PCR; TCRdb's table is partial and in-frame only. V and J calls and clone size come straight from that table; D and trimming were deduced from the DNA. The data show about 44,000 clones, with about 81% seen just once and under 45% held by the top ten. The J segment lost 5 bases and the V segment lost 6 bases, leaving 10 bases of the junction unmatched. CDR3 size: 15 residues. Looked up from germline, CDR1 is WSHSY and CDR2 is SAAADI. The receptor's source is a human donor in a cohort sampled during active COVID-19. The sequencing input was peripheral blood. J is TRBJ1-1 and V is TRBV10-2; 9 positions match TRBD1. CDR3 nucleotide sequence: TGCGCCAGCAGCGCGTTCCCGACAGGGGGTACTGAAGCTTTCTTT. Its translation: CASSAFPTGGTEAFF.